A single sample is the source of the 5 T cell receptor beta chains below, sequenced in a study of graft-versus-host responses after intestinal transplantation. Assay used: immunoSEQ multiplex PCR; TCRdb lists only in-frame clones, some missing. The sample records roughly 99,000 clones, 86% being singletons. The starting material was PBMCs, obtained 255 days after intestinal transplant. The receptors here all came from a human patient who received an intestinal transplant, so some T cells may come from the graft donor.

This rearrangement joins TRBV10-3 to TRBJ2-1; unclear D gene. Germline CDR1 ENHRY, CDR2 SYGVKD. The CDR3 has 12 amino acids. The V end lost 6 bases, the J end lost 7 bases, and 10 bases lay between the germline ends. CDR3 loop: CAISQAGNEQFF. The CDR3, as DNA: TGTGCCATCAGCCAAGCCGGGAATGAGCAGTTCTTC.

Here the CDR3 reads CASSLSAGQGVYEQYF. The CDR3 DNA sequence: TGTGCCAGCAGCTTGAGTGCGGGACAGGGGGTTTACGAGCAGTACTTC. The rearrangement uses TRBV5-6 and TRBJ2-7; TRBD1 agrees at 11 bases. After removal of 1 base from V and 4 bases from J, the junction contained 7 bases not matched to a gene. Germline values: CDR1 SGHDT, CDR2 YYEEEE. The CDR3 extends over 16 amino acids.

V gene TRBV18 combines with J gene TRBJ2-5; D ambiguous. Germline loops: CDR1 KGHSH, CDR2 LQKENI. There are 15 residues in the CDR3. V gave up 2 bases and J gave up 1 base, with 11 bases separating them. The CDR3 DNA is TGTGCCAGCTCACCAGAGCCAGGCACCCAAGAGACCCAGTACTTC. This encodes CASSPEPGTQETQYF.

V gene TRBV6-6 combines with J gene TRBJ2-3; D not certain. V lost 2 bases and J 8 bases, leaving 11 bases between the germline ends. The CDR3 extends over 13 amino acids. Germline V gene lookup returns CDR1 MNHNY and CDR2 SVGAGI (reference sequence). CDR3 sequence reads: CASSYGLGGTQYF. The DNA of the CDR3 is TGTGCCAGCAGTTACGGGCTGGGCGGTACGCAGTATTTT.

The chain carries TRBV5-1 and TRBJ2-2; 9 bases are shared with TRBD1. In germline, CDR1 is SGHRS, CDR2 YFSETQ. The CDR3 sequence is 15 residues long. V lost 4 bases, J lost 3 bases, and 4 bases stayed unmatched. CDR3 sequence reads: CASSPRQGDTGELFF. DNA for the CDR3: TGCGCCAGCAGCCCTAGACAGGGGGACACCGGGGAGCTGTTTTTT.